The 17 T cell receptor beta chains reported below all come from one sample, sequenced in a study of cytomegalovirus exposure and HLA in healthy donors. The PCR made use of 60 Vbeta and 13 Jbeta primers. Some clones are missing from TCRdb's copy, which holds only in-frame ones; the method was immunoSEQ multiplex PCR. Of 94,000 or so clones in the sample, around three quarters were seen once. Sequenced sample: PBMCs. All receptors derive from a man between 60 and 75 years old in good health and CMV-seronegative.

This chain uses TRBV7-9 with TRBJ2-5, with a tentative D call TRBD2 (5 bases). The germline V gene encodes CDR1 SEHNR and CDR2 FQNEAQ (reference sequence). The V end lost 3 bases, the J end lost 8 bases, and 10 bases lay between the germline ends. The CDR3 consists of 12 residues. This CDR3 is CASSFFRGTQYF. In nucleotides, the CDR3 is TGTGCCAGCAGCTTCTTCCGGGGTACCCAGTACTTC.

The rearrangement links TRBV2 to TRBJ2-3; weak D call: TRBD2 (5 bases). The germline V gene has CDR1 SNHLY and CDR2 FYNNEI. Trimming left V 8 bases short and J 0 bases short, with 15 bases between. The CDR3 loop spans 15 amino acids. The CDR3 is CASLTGTVSTDTQYF. The CDR3 nucleotides read TGTGCCAGCTTGACGGGAACAGTGAGCACAGATACGCAGTATTTT.

This clone was recorded a few times. The rearrangement uses TRBV30 and TRBJ1-2; D unresolved. CDR3 size: 14 residues. The germline CDR1 and CDR2 sequences are GTSNPN and SVGIG (reference sequence). V was cut by 0 bases and J by 5 bases, with 13 bases left in between. CDR3 amino acids: CAWSVPPADYGYTF. In DNA form, the CDR3 reads TGTGCCTGGAGTGTACCCCCGGCGGATTATGGCTACACCTTC.

The genes are TRBV6-1 and TRBJ1-1, with D unresolved. The CDR3 is 14 amino acids. V was cut by 4 bases and J by 7 bases, with 16 bases left in between. Germline V CDR1 and CDR2: MNHNS, SASEGT. The CDR3 is CASSGSPGDVEAFF. The CDR3 DNA reads TGTGCCAGCAGTGGCTCCCCCGGGGATGTTGAAGCTTTCTTT.

This clone appeared many times. This rearrangement joins TRBV4-2 to TRBJ1-5; D not certain. Germline assignment: CDR1 LGHNA and CDR2 YNFKEQ. CDR3 length: 14 amino acids. V lost 0 bases and J 7 bases, leaving 10 bases between the germline ends. CDR3 nucleotide sequence: TGTGCCAGCAGCCAAGAGGTCCAGAACCAGCCCCAGCATTTT. Its translation is CASSQEVQNQPQHF.

V and J are TRBV6-4 and TRBJ1-1; the match to TRBD1 covers 11 bases. J lost 6 bases, V lost 5 bases, and 5 bases had no gene match. This CDR3 contains 14 residues. Per germline, CDR1 MRHNA and CDR2 SNTAGT. The CDR3 sequence is CASSYSGQGAEAFF. DNA of the CDR3: TGTGCCAGCAGTTATTCGGGACAGGGGGCTGAAGCTTTCTTT.

The rearrangement uses TRBV7-6 and TRBJ2-5, with 9 bases that match TRBD2. CDR1 is SGHVS and CDR2 is FNYEAQ in the germline V gene. The V gene end was trimmed by 3 bases and the J gene end by 3 bases; junction bases not matched to a gene: 11. The CDR3 is 17 amino acids. CDR3 in amino acids: CASSLVGGGAVKETQYF. DNA of the CDR3: TGTGCCAGCAGCTTGGTCGGCGGGGGGGCCGTAAAAGAGACCCAGTACTTC.

This chain joins TRBV7-2 and TRBJ2-3; TRBD2 agrees at 8 bases. The germline CDR1 and CDR2 sequences are SGHTA and FQGNSA. CDR3 size: 15 residues. V lost 1 base and J lost 2; bases outside the gene matches: 2. For the CDR3, the DNA is TGTGCCAGCAGCTTAGTAGCGGGGATCACAGATACGCAGTATTTT. It codes for CASSLVAGITDTQYF.

This sequence joins TRBV4-2 and TRBJ1-5; D ambiguous. In germline, CDR1 is LGHNA, CDR2 YNFKEQ. The CDR3 covers 13 residues. V shed 1 base and J shed 5 bases, with 6 bases lying between them. Here the CDR3 reads CASSQASYQPQHF. For the CDR3, the DNA is TGTGCCAGCAGCCAAGCCTCTTATCAGCCCCAGCATTTT.

This chain connects TRBV28 to TRBJ1-2, with 8 bases fitting TRBD1. Unmatched junction bases numbered 13, after V lost 3 bases and J lost 4 bases. The CDR3 consists of 17 residues. Germline CDR1 MDHEN, CDR2 SYDVKM. As DNA, the CDR3 is TGTGCCAGCAGTTTTCGGGGCAGGGGGCGGTCTCTCTATGGCTACACCTTC. Protein sequence: CASSFRGRGRSLYGYTF.

V is TRBV15 and J is TRBJ2-5; D gene unclear. Germline loops: CDR1 LNHNV, CDR2 YYDKDF (reference sequence). V shed 0 bases and J shed 5 bases, with 13 bases lying between them. The CDR3 loop spans 15 amino acids. The CDR3 coding sequence is TGTGCCACCAGCAGAGATCGTTCCATGAGGGAGACCCAGTACTTC. Translation: CATSRDRSMRETQYF.

The chain links TRBV6-6 to TRBJ2-3; D possibly corresponds to TRBD2 (5 bases). This CDR3 contains 13 residues. The V end was cut by 6 bases, the J end by 2 bases, with 9 bases between. Germline lookup yields CDR1 MNHNY and CDR2 SVGAGI (reference sequence). The CDR3 protein is CASSPEDTDTQYF. The CDR3 nucleotides read TGTGCCAGCAGCCCGGAGGACACAGATACGCAGTATTTT.

The rearrangement links TRBV6-1 to TRBJ2-1, with 12 positions matching TRBD2. Germline lookup yields CDR1 MNHNS and CDR2 SASEGT. This CDR3 contains 16 residues. Unmatched junction bases numbered 8, after V lost 3 bases and J lost 8 bases. CDR3 DNA: TGTGCCAGCAGTGAGGTGCTAGCGGGGGGGCGAGATGAGCAGTTCTTC. It specifies CASSEVLAGGRDEQFF.

The chain combines TRBV4-3 with TRBJ1-5, with D perhaps matching TRBD1 (5 bases). V was shortened by 4 bases and J by 6 bases, with 19 bases between the two germline ends. In germline, CDR1 is LGHNA, CDR2 YSLEER. This CDR3 contains 16 residues. CDR3 sequence (DNA): TGCGCCAGCAGCCCATTACAGGCGGTTGAGAGTCAGCCCCAGCATTTT. Its translation: CASSPLQAVESQPQHF.

This clone was recorded only once. The CDR3 DNA reads TGTGCCACCAGCAGTGGACTAGCGGACTACGAGCAGTACTTC. Translated: CATSSGLADYEQYF. The chain couples TRBV15 to TRBJ2-7, with 10 bases matching TRBD2. V lost 3 bases, J lost 3 bases, and 2 bases stayed unmatched. Looked up from germline, CDR1 is LNHNV and CDR2 is YYDKDF (reference sequence). The CDR3 is 14 amino acids.

The rearrangement links TRBV27 to TRBJ2-3; D may be TRBD2 (5 bases). This CDR3 spans 14 amino acids. V lost 3 bases and J lost 5, with 12 bases in between. CDR1 and CDR2 from the germline V gene are MNHEY and SMNVEV (reference sequence). The CDR3, as DNA: TGTGCCAGCAGTTTTCGGGATGGAGAAGATACGCAGTATTTT. It specifies CASSFRDGEDTQYF.

CDR3: CASSVGLAEAYEQYF. The CDR3 bases are TGTGCCAGCAGCGTAGGACTAGCGGAGGCCTACGAGCAGTACTTC. The gene calls are TRBV9 and TRBJ2-7, with 9 positions matching TRBD2. V trimming: 0 bases; J trimming: 2 bases; junction bases outside the gene matches: 3. This CDR3 is 15 amino acids long. In germline, CDR1 is SGDLS, CDR2 YYNGEE.